These 2 T cell receptor beta chains originate from one sample sequenced in a study of OX40 agonist ivuxolimab in advanced cancers. Assay: immunoSEQ multiplex PCR; the TCRdb copy retains only in-frame clones and omits some. The repertoire holds some 110,000 clones, with about nine tenths as singletons. This material consisted of CD4+ or CD8+ T cells sorted from blood, taken in a trial of the OX40 agonist ivuxolimab. Receptors originate from an adult with an advanced solid tumor such as melanoma, head and neck, liver or kidney cancer.

J is TRBJ2-7 and V is TRBV18; no reliable D call. The CDR3 totals 13 residues. Trimming pared 3 bases from V and 2 bases from J, leaving 8 bases between. Germline V gives CDR1 KGHSH, CDR2 LQKENI. CDR3 sequence: CASSPPSAYEQYF. The CDR3 region has the DNA TGTGCCAGCTCACCCCCGTCCGCCTACGAGCAGTACTTC. The variable domain in full, with the rest retrieved from reference TRBV18 and TRBJ2-7, is NAGVMQNPRHLVRRRGQEARLRCSPMKGHSHVYWYRQLPEEGLKFMVYLQKENIIDESGMPKERFSAEFPKEGPSILRIQQVVRGDSAAYFCASSPPSAYEQYFGPGTRLTVT.

CDR3 sequence: CASSQTPGQGPSGANVLTF. DNA for the CDR3: TGTGCCAGCAGCCAAACCCCGGGACAGGGCCCCTCTGGGGCCAACGTCCTGACTTTC. V is TRBV28 and J is TRBJ2-6, with TRBD1 identical over 9 bases. The V gene's germline CDR1 is MDHEN and CDR2 SYDVKM. After removal of 6 bases from V and 0 bases from J, the junction contained 12 bases not matched to a gene. There are 19 residues in the CDR3.